Listed here are 2 T cell receptor beta chains from one sample, sequenced in a study of cytomegalovirus exposure and HLA in healthy donors. The PCR ran on 60 Vbeta and 13 Jbeta primers. Produced via immunoSEQ multiplex PCR; TCRdb's table is partial and in-frame only. Here the sample spans roughly 180,000 clones, around 80% being singletons. The sequenced sample was PBMCs. The source of these receptors is a boy younger than 10 in good health and CMV-seronegative.

This chain joins TRBV5-1 and TRBJ1-1; TRBD1 agrees at 7 bases. V gave up 0 bases and J gave up 6 bases; unmatched junction bases: 5. This CDR3 is built from 14 residues. Germline V gives CDR1 SGHRS, CDR2 YFSETQ. The CDR3 region is CASSLETGIAEAFF. As DNA, the CDR3 is TGCGCCAGCAGCTTGGAGACAGGGATCGCTGAAGCTTTCTTT. Together with reference TRBV5-1 and TRBJ1-1, the CDR3 gives the full variable domain: KAGVTQTPRYLIKTRGQQVTLSCSPISGHRSVSWYQQTPGQGLQFLFEYFSETQRNKGNFPGRFSGRQFSNSRSEMNVSTLELGDSALYLCASSLETGIAEAFFGQGTRLTVV.

CDR3 in DNA: TGTGCCAGTAGATTCAACAATGAGCAGTTCTTC. It encodes CASRFNNEQFF. The rearrangement uses TRBV19 and TRBJ2-1; D remains unclear. Germline CDR1 and CDR2: LNHDA and SQIVND (reference sequence). Trimming stripped 6 bases from V and 5 bases from J, with 5 bases between. CDR3 length: 11 amino acids.